This T cell receptor beta chain was recovered during a study of early T cells in non-severe SARS-CoV-2 infection. Individually, cDNA molecules had unique molecular identifiers attached to them. TCRdb called the 5' RACE reads again in MiXCR, with one record for every CDR3 protein. The table records some 35,000 distinct CDR3 sequences, roughly 3.9% of them present only once. CDR1 is SQVTM, CDR2 ANQGSEA, per germline. CDR3 size: 15 residues. Trimming removed 5 bases from V and 3 bases from J; junction bases left unmatched: 11. This clonotype was picked up a small number of times. This TCR derives from an adult who was a healthcare worker with PCR-confirmed SARS-CoV-2 infection or an uninfected control (not recorded which). The sequenced material came from whole blood. This chain links TRBV29-1 with TRBJ2-5; 8 nucleotides agree with TRBD1. CDR3 sequence reads: CSVRQGSFVEETQYF. The CDR3 bases are TGCAGCGTTAGACAGGGGTCGTTCGTAGAAGAGACCCAGTACTTC.